This T cell receptor (beta chain) is drawn from a study of cytomegalovirus exposure and HLA in healthy donors. PCR was performed using 60 Vbeta and 13 Jbeta primers. Produced via immunoSEQ multiplex PCR; TCRdb's table is partial and in-frame only. The sample comprises 100,000 to 150,000 clones, 8% to 9.5% of which are singletons, and 5.5% rests with the top ten. The CDR3 covers 14 residues. CDR1 is SGHAT, CDR2 FQDESV, per germline (reference sequence). Trimming removed 3 bases from V and 5 bases from J, with 14 bases in between. Sequencing used PBMCs. The sequence came from a middle-aged man in good health and CMV-seronegative. This chain links TRBV11-1 with TRBJ2-7, with D perhaps TRBD1 (5 bases). This chain's CDR3 is CASSFGHPNDEQYF. The CDR3 DNA sequence: TGTGCCAGCAGCTTCGGACACCCGAACGACGAGCAGTACTTC.